This T cell receptor (beta chain) was sequenced during a study of cytomegalovirus exposure and HLA in healthy donors. The CDR3 is made up of 16 amino acids. The germline V gene encodes CDR1 GTSNPN and CDR2 SVGIG (reference sequence). With V trimmed by 6 bases and J by 0 bases, 11 bases remained unmatched. The PCR was carried out with 60 Vbeta primers and 13 Jbeta primers. The method was immunoSEQ multiplex PCR; TCRdb's version includes in-frame clones alone and lacks a portion of them. The sample yields 160,000 or so clones, around 79% seen once. Sequencing used PBMCs. This receptor was obtained from a man aged 35-49 years in good health and CMV-seropositive. This rearrangement joins TRBV30 to TRBJ1-1; 9 bases map to TRBD1. CDR3 sequence reads: CACPVGTGSMNTEAFF. For the CDR3, the DNA is TGTGCCTGCCCCGTGGGGACAGGGTCTATGAACACTGAAGCTTTCTTT.